The T cell receptor (beta chain) described here comes from a study of response to subunit inactivated influenza vaccine. The germline gives CDR1 SGHAT, CDR2 FQNNGV. The ends were cut back, 4 bases at V and 4 bases at J, with 31 bases in the middle. The length of the CDR3 is 20 residues. TCRdb redid the calling of the RT-PCR reads with MiXCR, one entry per CDR3 protein. The sample consists of about 610,000 distinct CDR3 sequences, approximately 15% of them appearing once. The clonotype comes from a man aged 45-65 years who received an inactivated influenza vaccine. The rearrangement links TRBV11-2 to TRBJ1-2; possibly TRBD1 for D (6 bases). Sequenced here: PBMCs from blood, sampled 12 days after vaccination. The CDR3 sequence is CASSSRGQGATRQVRYGYTF. The CDR3 bases are TGTGCCAGCAGCTCTAGAGGGCAGGGTGCGACTCGACAGGTCCGCTATGGCTACACCTTC. Variable domain in full (rest from reference TRBV11-2 and TRBJ1-2): EAGVAQSPRYKIIEKRQSVAFWCNPISGHATLYWYQQILGQGPKLLIQFQNNGVVDDSQLPKDRFSAERLKGVDSTLKIQPAKLEDSAVYLCASSSRGQGATRQVRYGYTFGSGTRLTVV.